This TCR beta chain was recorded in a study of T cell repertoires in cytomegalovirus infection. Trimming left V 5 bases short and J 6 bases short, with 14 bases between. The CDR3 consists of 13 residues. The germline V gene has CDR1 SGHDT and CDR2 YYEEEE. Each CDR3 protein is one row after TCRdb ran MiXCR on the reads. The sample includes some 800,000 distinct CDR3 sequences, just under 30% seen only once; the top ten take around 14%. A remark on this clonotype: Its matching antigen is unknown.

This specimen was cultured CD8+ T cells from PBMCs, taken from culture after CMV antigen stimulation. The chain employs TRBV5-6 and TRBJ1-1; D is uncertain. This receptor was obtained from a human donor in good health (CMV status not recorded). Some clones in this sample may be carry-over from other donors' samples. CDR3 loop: CASSGGLKAEAFF. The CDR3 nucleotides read TGTGCCAGCAGTGGAGGGCTTAAGGCTGAAGCTTTCTTT. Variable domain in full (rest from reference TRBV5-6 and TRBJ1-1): DAGVTQSPTHLIKTRGQQVTLRCSPKSGHDTVSWYQQALGQGPQFIFQYYEEEERQRGNFPDRFSGHQFPNYSSELNVNALLLGDSALYLCASSGGLKAEAFFGQGTRLTVV.